The 11 T cell receptor beta chains presented below share a single source sample, sequenced in a study of shared clonotypes between healthy human individuals. Here immunoSEQ multiplex PCR was the method, and the copy in TCRdb shows in-frame clones only, minus some. The sample has around 700,000 clones, around three quarters seen once; the top ten hold about 1.8%. The sample comprised memory CD4+ T cells sorted from blood. The sample's subset: CD45RA-negative fraction. All receptors come from a woman aged 25 to 39 in good health.

The chain employs TRBV4-1 and TRBJ2-7; TRBD2 agrees at 10 bases. The CDR3 runs 18 residues. Germline values: CDR1 MGHRA, CDR2 YSYEKL. The trim removed 4 bases at V and 6 bases at J, leaving 18 bases unmatched. In DNA, the CDR3 is TGCGCCAGCAGCCCCAAGCGGAGTCTAGCGGGAGCTTCCCTCGAGCAGTACTTC. Translation: CASSPKRSLAGASLEQYF.

This clone was detected a few times. This rearrangement joins TRBV18 to TRBJ1-2; TRBD1 matches at 8 bases. Germline CDR1 reads KGHSH; CDR2 reads LQKENI. J was trimmed by 0 bases and V by 6 bases; bases with no gene match: 3. The CDR3 runs 14 residues. CDR3 protein: CASSSGQANYGYTF. DNA for the CDR3: TGTGCCAGCTCTTCGGGACAGGCTAACTATGGCTACACCTTC.

This clone was detected once. The genes are TRBV18 and TRBJ2-5; 8 nucleotides match TRBD2. The length of the CDR3 is 16 residues. In germline, CDR1 is KGHSH, CDR2 LQKENI. V shed 0 bases, J shed 6 bases, and the junction held 9 bases outside the gene matches. Here the CDR3 reads CASSPPGGQREKTQYF. The CDR3 bases are TGTGCCAGCTCACCACCGGGAGGTCAGCGGGAGAAGACCCAGTACTTC.

With regard to this clone: Other DNA sequences from this sample encode an identical CDR3 as well. The V and J genes are TRBV5-1 and TRBJ1-1; D is unresolved. The V and J ends lost 3 bases and 2 bases respectively, with 2 bases between them. The CDR3 sequence is 11 residues long. Germline V gene data show CDR1 as SGHRS and CDR2 as YFSETQ. This chain's CDR3 is CASSSNTEAFF. In DNA, the CDR3 is TGCGCCAGCAGCTCAAACACTGAAGCTTTCTTT.

The chain links TRBV7-2 to TRBJ2-7, with no clear D. The CDR3 has 15 residues. Looked up from germline, CDR1 is SGHTA and CDR2 is FQGNSA. The V and J ends lost 5 bases and 0 bases respectively, with 14 bases between them. CDR3 nucleotide sequence: TGTGCCAGCAGCCCCTCATGGCTAAGCTCCTACGAGCAGTACTTC. It translates to CASSPSWLSSYEQYF. Looking up the rest from reference TRBV7-2 and TRBJ2-7 gives the full variable domain: GAGVSQSPSNKVTEKGKDVELRCDPISGHTALYWYRQSLGQGLEFLIYFQGNSAPDKSGLPSDRFSAERTGGSVSTLTIQRTQQEDSAVYLCASSPSWLSSYEQYFGPGTRLTVT.

J is TRBJ2-5 and V is TRBV5-4, with no clear D. In germline, CDR1 is SGHNT, CDR2 YYREEE (reference sequence). The V and J ends lost 0 bases and 4 bases respectively, with 7 bases between them. This CDR3 has 13 amino acids. The CDR3 nucleotides read TGTGCCAGCAGCTTGGTCCCACTAGAGACCCAGTACTTC. Its translation: CASSLVPLETQYF.

V gene TRBV10-3 combines with J gene TRBJ2-1; 10 positions agree with TRBD2. V shed 7 bases and J 9 bases; nucleotides not matched to a gene: 6. The CDR3 has 13 residues. Germline V gene lookup returns CDR1 ENHRY and CDR2 SYGVKD. This CDR3 reads CAIKEREGGEQFF. CDR3 in DNA: TGTGCCATCAAGGAGCGGGAGGGCGGTGAGCAGTTCTTC.

This clone was seen a few times. The CDR3 region has the DNA TGTGCCAGCAGTGAAATACAGGGGTCTGGCTACACCTTC. This encodes CASSEIQGSGYTF. The V gene is TRBV6-1, the J gene TRBJ1-2, with TRBD1 matching over 7 bases. From germline, CDR1 is MNHNS and CDR2 SASEGT. V lost 2 bases and J lost 7; bases outside the gene matches: 4. This CDR3 region has 13 residues.

This clone was counted a few times. The chain joins TRBV6-4 to TRBJ2-1; D may be TRBD1 or TRBD2 (6 bases each). From germline, CDR1 is MRHNA and CDR2 SNTAGT. V lost 4 bases and J 9 bases, leaving 16 bases between the germline ends. The CDR3 covers 14 residues. The CDR3 DNA sequence: TGTGCCAGCAGTGTGACTAGGGGGGTAGGTGAGCAGTTCTTC. Amino acids: CASSVTRGVGEQFF.

The chain uses TRBV5-1 and TRBJ2-7; tentatively, D is TRBD1 (5 bases). Germline V gives CDR1 SGHRS, CDR2 YFSETQ. There are 15 residues in the CDR3. V lost 0 bases to trimming and J lost 1 base, with 11 bases between them. The CDR3 sequence: CASSLGRGASYEQYF. As DNA, the CDR3 is TGCGCCAGCAGCTTGGGGCGTGGGGCGTCCTACGAGCAGTACTTC.

As to this clone: At the DNA level, this CDR3 is encoded by other sequences in the same sample as well. The V and J genes are TRBV7-9 and TRBJ2-1; D not certain. The V gene lost 0 bases and the J gene lost 4 bases, with 4 bases spanning the gap. The CDR3 consists of 13 residues. CDR1 and CDR2 from the germline V gene are SEHNR and FQNEAQ (reference sequence). CDR3 loop: CASSLAEYNEQFF. The CDR3 DNA reads as TGTGCCAGCAGCTTAGCGGAATACAATGAGCAGTTCTTC.